These 32 T cell receptor beta chains originate from one sample sequenced in a study of blood T cell repertoires in COVID-19. Sequenced by immunoSEQ multiplex PCR; TCRdb stores in-frame clones only, minus some. The top ten clones hold 5.4% of a sample with roughly 45,000 clones, roughly 80% of them seen once. The sequenced sample consisted of peripheral blood. The source of these receptors is a man aged 50 or older with active COVID-19.

The chain recombines TRBV5-4 with TRBJ2-1, with D tentatively TRBD2 (5 bases). The CDR3 length is 15 residues. Germline CDR1 SGHNT, CDR2 YYREEE (reference sequence). Trimming left V 5 bases short and J 3 bases short, with 15 bases between. Here the CDR3 DNA reads TGTGCCAGCAGTTTTCCGGGGTTGGACTACAATGAGCAGTTCTTC. As protein: CASSFPGLDYNEQFF.

The chain couples TRBV15 to TRBJ2-5; 7 nucleotides align to TRBD1. There are 17 residues in the CDR3. With 0 bases clipped from V and 2 bases from J, the junction kept 9 bases outside the gene matches. Germline CDR1 and CDR2: LNHNV and YYDKDF (reference sequence). The CDR3 loop is CATSRDPAGGGQETQYF. The CDR3, as DNA: TGTGCCACCAGCAGAGATCCGGCAGGGGGTGGTCAAGAGACCCAGTACTTC.

The chain joins TRBV19 to TRBJ2-1; 9 bases agree with TRBD1. With 8 bases clipped from V and 10 bases from J, the junction kept 12 bases outside the gene matches. Germline loops: CDR1 LNHDA, CDR2 SQIVND (reference sequence). The CDR3 consists of 14 residues. CDR3 nucleotide sequence: TGTGCCAGTGGGTCTTGGACAGGGGATATGGAGCAGTTCTTC. Amino acid sequence: CASGSWTGDMEQFF.

V and J are TRBV29-1 and TRBJ2-7, with 14 bases aligning to TRBD2. Germline V CDR1 and CDR2: SQVTM, ANQGSEA. CDR3 length equals 15 residues. J gave up 2 bases and V 5 bases, and 5 bases lay outside the gene matches. Here the CDR3 reads CSVTGLAGGTYEQYF. CDR3 DNA: TGCAGCGTTACTGGACTAGCGGGAGGTACCTACGAGCAGTACTTC.

This chain connects TRBV11-2 to TRBJ1-6; D is unresolved. Per the germline V gene, CDR1 is SGHAT and CDR2 is FQNNGV. CDR3 size: 14 residues. Trimming took off 1 base at V and 5 bases at J, with 6 bases between the two ends. This CDR3 is CASSLGPHNSPLHF. As DNA, the CDR3 is TGTGCCAGCAGCTTAGGGCCTCATAATTCACCCCTCCACTTT.

J is TRBJ2-5 and V is TRBV5-1, with 11 bases lining up with TRBD1. Germline V gene lookup returns CDR1 SGHRS and CDR2 YFSETQ. Germline trimming cut 0 bases from V and 2 bases from J; bases unmatched to any gene: 3. CDR3 length: 16 residues. CDR3 coding DNA: TGCGCCAGCAGCTTGGGCGGGACAGGGGGACAAGAGACCCAGTACTTC. It translates to CASSLGGTGGQETQYF. Filled out from reference TRBV5-1 and TRBJ2-5, the complete variable domain reads KAGVTQTPRYLIKTRGQQVTLSCSPISGHRSVSWYQQTPGQGLQFLFEYFSETQRNKGNFPGRFSGRQFSNSRSEMNVSTLELGDSALYLCASSLGGTGGQETQYFGPGTRLLVL.

This clone was recorded once. This chain connects TRBV29-1 to TRBJ1-3; D might be TRBD1 (5 bases). The V gene lost 7 bases and the J gene lost 0 bases, with 16 bases spanning the gap. The CDR3 totals 15 residues. Germline V CDR1 and CDR2: SQVTM, ANQGSEA. The CDR3 here is CSAHGTASSGNTIYF. CDR3 DNA: TGCAGCGCCCATGGGACTGCAAGCTCTGGAAACACCATATATTTT. The full variable domain, rest sourced from reference TRBV29-1 and TRBJ1-3, is SAVISQKPSRDICQRGTSLTIQCQVDSQVTMMFWYRQQPGQSLTLIATANQGSEATYESGFVIDKFPISRPNLTFSTLTVSNMSPEDSSIYLCSAHGTASSGNTIYFGEGSWLTVV.

This chain joins TRBV7-2 and TRBJ2-7; D is undetermined. Germline lookup yields CDR1 SGHTA and CDR2 FQGNSA. Trimming took 3 bases from V and 4 from J, leaving 10 bases between them. The CDR3 spans 13 residues. The CDR3 protein is CASSLSPRYEQYF. The CDR3 DNA sequence: TGTGCCAGCAGCTTGTCACCCCGGTACGAGCAGTACTTC.

The chain uses TRBV5-5 and TRBJ2-7, with unresolved D. The V end lost 0 bases, the J end lost 3 bases, and 4 bases lay between the germline ends. The CDR3 length is 12 residues. Per the germline V gene, CDR1 is SGHKS and CDR2 is YYEKEE (reference sequence). As DNA, the CDR3 is TGTGCCAGCAGCTTGGCCCTCTACGAGCAGTACTTC. Translation: CASSLALYEQYF.

The chain carries TRBV28 and TRBJ2-1, with a weak D call TRBD2 (6 bases). Germline CDR1 reads MDHEN; CDR2 reads SYDVKM. The CDR3 is 14 amino acids. V dropped 4 bases and J dropped 7 bases, with 14 bases sitting between them. CDR3 bases: TGTGCCAGCAGTTACGGGAGAATCAGGAATGAGCAGTTCTTC. Translating gives CASSYGRIRNEQFF.

The chain couples TRBV10-3 to TRBJ2-1, with 7 bases identical to TRBD2. V was pared by 11 bases and J by 8 bases, with 12 bases of the junction left unmatched. The germline V gene has CDR1 ENHRY and CDR2 SYGVKD. This CDR3 has 13 residues. The CDR3 nucleotides read TGTGCCGCCAGAGCGGCTAGCGGCCATGAGCAGTTCTTC. Its protein product is CAARAASGHEQFF.

This chain joins TRBV7-3 and TRBJ2-2; tentatively, D is TRBD1 (7 bases). CDR1 and CDR2 (germline): SGHTA, FQGTGA. The V gene lost 0 bases and the J gene lost 6 bases, with 17 bases spanning the gap. CDR3 size: 17 residues. This CDR3 reads CASSLTEGASLAGELFF. CDR3 in DNA: TGTGCCAGCAGCTTAACGGAGGGGGCTTCGTTGGCCGGGGAGCTGTTTTTT. Together with reference TRBV7-3 and TRBJ2-2, the CDR3 gives the full variable domain: GAGVSQTPSNKVTEKGKYVELRCDPISGHTALYWYRQSLGQGPEFLIYFQGTGAADDSGLPNDRFFAVRPEGSVSTLKIQRTERGDSAVYLCASSLTEGASLAGELFFGEGSRLTVL.

The chain joins TRBV28 to TRBJ2-7; possibly TRBD2 for D (5 bases). The CDR3 runs to 12 residues. Trimming removed 8 bases from V and 6 bases from J, with 14 bases in between. Germline V gene sequence: CDR1 MDHEN, CDR2 SYDVKM. The DNA of the CDR3 is TGTGCCAGCGGATTAGAGGGCGGCGAGCAGTACTTC. Translation: CASGLEGGEQYF.

The chain combines TRBV28 with TRBJ2-7, with 9 bases lining up with TRBD2. Trimming cost V 3 bases and J 1 base; bases outside gene matches: 7. The CDR3 runs to 16 residues. Germline loops: CDR1 MDHEN, CDR2 SYDVKM. CDR3: CASSFTLAGLSYEQYF. CDR3 in DNA: TGTGCCAGCAGTTTTACTCTAGCGGGACTATCCTACGAGCAGTACTTC. Complete variable domain (other parts from reference TRBV28 and TRBJ2-7): DVKVTQSSRYLVKRTGEKVFLECVQDMDHENMFWYRQDPGLGLRLIYFSYDVKMKEKGDIPEGYSVSREKKERFSLILESASTNQTSMYLCASSFTLAGLSYEQYFGPGTRLTVT.

The V call is TRBV27, the J call TRBJ2-7, with 7 positions matching TRBD1. The germline V gene has CDR1 MNHEY and CDR2 SMNVEV (reference sequence). The CDR3 has 14 residues. The ends lost 8 bases at V and 5 bases at J; junction bases unmatched: 12. CDR3 sequence reads: CASPKDRRMHEQYF. The CDR3 DNA sequence: TGTGCCAGCCCTAAGGACAGGAGGATGCACGAGCAGTACTTC.

This clone was seen a few times. J is TRBJ2-2 and V is TRBV5-1, with D unresolved. The germline gives CDR1 SGHRS, CDR2 YFSETQ. The CDR3 extends over 14 amino acids. V lost 1 base, J lost 4 bases, and 8 bases lay in between. CDR3 bases: TGCGCCAGCAGCTTGTATCCCGGCACCGGGGAGCTGTTTTTT. Translated, it gives CASSLYPGTGELFF.

The chain joins TRBV7-9 to TRBJ2-7, with 7 bases aligning to TRBD2. V gave up 0 bases and J gave up 5 bases; unmatched junction bases: 1. The length of the CDR3 is 13 residues. Looked up from germline, CDR1 is SEHNR and CDR2 is FQNEAQ (reference sequence). As DNA, the CDR3 is TGTGCCAGCAGCTTAGCGGCGGGGGACGAGCAGTACTTC. This codes for CASSLAAGDEQYF.

This clone was detected many times. The chain recombines TRBV7-2 with TRBJ2-1, with TRBD1 matching 9 bases. V lost 5 bases to trimming and J lost 3 bases; unmatched junction nucleotides: 5. CDR1 and CDR2 from the germline V gene are SGHTA and FQGNSA. CDR3 length: 15 residues. The CDR3 sequence: CASSVRQGVYNEQFF. CDR3 DNA sequence: TGTGCCAGCAGCGTAAGACAGGGGGTCTACAATGAGCAGTTCTTC.

This clone was seen just once. The chain couples TRBV7-2 to TRBJ1-1, with D maybe TRBD1 (6 bases). The V gene lost 5 bases and the J gene lost 0 bases, with 10 bases spanning the gap. The CDR3 extends over 14 amino acids. CDR1 SGHTA and CDR2 FQGNSA come from the germline V gene. DNA for the CDR3: TGTGCCAGCAGCCCGGGGGGCCTGAACACTGAAGCTTTCTTT. This encodes CASSPGGLNTEAFF.

This sequence joins TRBV21-1 and TRBJ2-2; the table's D call, TRBD2, has no DNA check behind it. TRBV21-1 is a listed pseudogene. CDR3 size: 18 residues. CDR3 DNA sequence: TGTGCCAGCAGAACCCCGTTTCAGGCAGCGGGGCGGGGCGGGGAGCTGTTTTTT. This translates into CASRTPFQAAGRGGELFF.

The rearrangement joins TRBV6-2 or TRBV6-3 to TRBJ2-5, with TRBD2 matching 9 bases. The germline CDR1 and CDR2 sequences are MNHEY and SVGEGT. CDR3 length equals 16 residues. V lost 2 bases to trimming and J lost 4 bases; unmatched junction nucleotides: 8. The CDR3 nucleotides are TGTGCCAGCAGTTACATACGCGGGGGGGCCGGAGAGACCCAGTACTTC. The encoded protein is CASSYIRGGAGETQYF.

The chain joins TRBV4-3 to TRBJ2-2, with D perhaps TRBD1 (5 bases). Trimming shortened V by 1 base and J by 6 bases, and 15 bases separated the two germline ends. Germline V CDR1 and CDR2: LGHNA, YSLEER. The CDR3 extends over 16 amino acids. CDR3 protein: CASSQADRRHPGELFF. In DNA form, the CDR3 reads TGCGCCAGCAGCCAAGCAGACAGACGGCACCCCGGGGAGCTGTTTTTT.

The chain employs TRBV5-1 and TRBJ1-1; D is undetermined. The CDR3 is 11 amino acids. V shed 7 bases and J shed 9 bases, with 13 bases lying between them. CDR1 is SGHRS, CDR2 YFSETQ, per germline. CDR3 sequence reads: CASRDNLQAFF. The CDR3 nucleotides read TGCGCCAGCCGAGACAACCTTCAAGCTTTCTTT.

The rearrangement joins TRBV28 to TRBJ2-7; D possibly corresponds to TRBD1 (6 bases). V dropped 0 bases and J dropped 7 bases, with 10 bases sitting between them. The CDR3 has 13 residues. Germline loops: CDR1 MDHEN, CDR2 SYDVKM. The CDR3: CASSLWGHWEQYF. The CDR3 nucleotides are TGTGCCAGCAGTTTATGGGGACATTGGGAGCAGTACTTC.

This clone was counted once. The chain carries TRBV12-3 or TRBV12-4 and TRBJ1-4; no clear D gene. The ends were cut back, 5 bases at V and 5 bases at J, with 9 bases in the middle. The CDR3 has 13 amino acids. The CDR3 region has the DNA TGTGCCAGCAGTGGCTTTCCAAATGAAAAACTGTTTTTT. This translates into CASSGFPNEKLFF.

In this sample, this clone turned up once. This rearrangement joins TRBV5-1 to TRBJ1-2; D possibly corresponds to TRBD1 (6 bases). The CDR3 contains 13 residues. Between the trimmed V and J ends, which lost 3 bases and 0 bases, there was a span of 6 bases. CDR1 and CDR2 from the germline V gene are SGHRS and YFSETQ. The DNA for the CDR3 is TGCGCCAGCAGCTCAGGGGCTAACTATGGCTACACCTTC. It codes for CASSSGANYGYTF. The full variable domain, in which reference TRBV5-1 and TRBJ1-2 provide the parts outside the CDR3, is KAGVTQTPRYLIKTRGQQVTLSCSPISGHRSVSWYQQTPGQGLQFLFEYFSETQRNKGNFPGRFSGRQFSNSRSEMNVSTLELGDSALYLCASSSGANYGYTFGSGTRLTVV.

J is TRBJ2-5 and V is TRBV2; 7 bases align to TRBD2. The CDR3 has 14 residues. Per germline, CDR1 SNHLY and CDR2 FYNNEI. The DNA of the CDR3 is TGTGCAACCGGGAGGAGGGAATGGGAGGAGACCCAGTACTTC. It encodes CATGRREWEETQYF.

The genes are TRBV6-2 or TRBV6-3 and TRBJ2-5, with a tentative D call TRBD2 (5 bases). V lost 2 bases and J 2 bases, leaving 9 bases between the germline ends. CDR3 length: 14 residues. Germline CDR1 reads MNHEY; CDR2 reads SVGEGT. CDR3 coding DNA: TGTGCCAGCAGTTACCCACTAGGACAAGAGACCCAGTACTTC. Translated: CASSYPLGQETQYF.

The chain couples TRBV7-2 to TRBJ2-1; tentatively, D is TRBD2 (6 bases). Germline V lookup: CDR1 SGHTA, CDR2 FQGNSA. The germline V and J ends were trimmed by 3 bases and 1 base, with 7 bases remaining between them. The CDR3 contains 14 residues. The CDR3 sequence: CASSFGTSYNEQFF. The CDR3 DNA is TGTGCCAGCAGCTTTGGGACTTCCTACAATGAGCAGTTCTTC.

The chain combines TRBV4-1 with TRBJ2-1, with TRBD2 matching over 10 bases. Germline V gives CDR1 MGHRA, CDR2 YSYEKL. V was clipped by 5 bases and J by 6 bases; unmatched bases: 7. CDR3 length equals 15 residues. CDR3 in amino acids: CASSYLAGVSNEQFF. The CDR3 nucleotides are TGCGCCAGCAGCTACCTAGCGGGAGTGAGCAATGAGCAGTTCTTC.

This chain joins TRBV30 and TRBJ2-1; 8 bases are a match to TRBD2. The trim removed 3 bases at V and 7 bases at J, leaving 5 bases unmatched. Germline-derived CDR1 and CDR2 are GTSNPN and SVGIG (reference sequence). CDR3 length: 13 amino acids. CDR3 sequence: CAWRAGVGNEQFF. The CDR3 DNA reads as TGTGCCTGGAGAGCGGGAGTAGGAAATGAGCAGTTCTTC.

The rearrangement uses TRBV19 and TRBJ1-1; the D is unclear. Trimming took off 0 bases at V and 6 bases at J, with 17 bases between the two ends. This CDR3 contains 16 residues. CDR1 is LNHDA and CDR2 is SQIVND in the germline V gene (reference sequence). The CDR3 region has the DNA TGTGCCAGTAGTATAGAGCAGGAGGGCCGGATGGCTGAAGCTTTCTTT. It encodes CASSIEQEGRMAEAFF. Based on the CDR3 plus reference TRBV19 and TRBJ1-1, the full variable domain is DGGITQSPKYLFRKEGQNVTLSCEQNLNHDAMYWYRQDPGQGLRLIYYSQIVNDFQKGDIAEGYSVSREKKESFPLTVTSAQKNPTAFYLCASSIEQEGRMAEAFFGQGTRLTVV.